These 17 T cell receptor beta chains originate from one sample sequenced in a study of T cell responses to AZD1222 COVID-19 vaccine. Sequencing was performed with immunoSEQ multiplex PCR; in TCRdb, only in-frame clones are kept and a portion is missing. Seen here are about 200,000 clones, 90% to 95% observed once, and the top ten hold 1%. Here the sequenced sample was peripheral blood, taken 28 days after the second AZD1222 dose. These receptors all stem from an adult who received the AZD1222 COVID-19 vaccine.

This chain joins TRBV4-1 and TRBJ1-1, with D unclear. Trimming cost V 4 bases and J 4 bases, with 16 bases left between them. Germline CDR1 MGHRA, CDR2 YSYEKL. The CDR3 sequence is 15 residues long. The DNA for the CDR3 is TGCGCCAGCAGCCCATCCGGACGGGATAGCACTGAAGCTTTCTTT. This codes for CASSPSGRDSTEAFF.

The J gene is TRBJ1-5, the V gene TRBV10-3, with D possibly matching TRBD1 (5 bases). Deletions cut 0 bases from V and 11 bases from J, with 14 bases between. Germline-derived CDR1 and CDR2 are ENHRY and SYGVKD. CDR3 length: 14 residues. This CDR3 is CAISESTRDSAQHF. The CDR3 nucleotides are TGTGCCATCAGTGAGTCGACCAGGGACTCGGCCCAGCATTTT.

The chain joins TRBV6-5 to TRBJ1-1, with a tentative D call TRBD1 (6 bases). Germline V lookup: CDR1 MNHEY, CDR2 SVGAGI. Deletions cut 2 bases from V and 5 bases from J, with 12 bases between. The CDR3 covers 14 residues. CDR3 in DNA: TGTGCCAGCAGTTACGGGGGGCGTAGGACTGAAGCTTTCTTT. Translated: CASSYGGRRTEAFF.

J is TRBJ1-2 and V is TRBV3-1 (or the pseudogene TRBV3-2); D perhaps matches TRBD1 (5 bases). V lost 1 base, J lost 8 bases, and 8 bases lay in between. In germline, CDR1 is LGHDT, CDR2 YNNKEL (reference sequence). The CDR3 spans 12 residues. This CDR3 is CASSQVDSGYTF. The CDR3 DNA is TGTGCCAGCAGCCAAGTTGACAGCGGCTACACCTTC.

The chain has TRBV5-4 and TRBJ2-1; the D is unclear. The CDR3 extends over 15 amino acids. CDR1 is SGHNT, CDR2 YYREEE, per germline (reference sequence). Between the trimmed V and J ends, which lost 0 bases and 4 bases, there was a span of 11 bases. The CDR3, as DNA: TGTGCCAGCAGCTTGGACAACCCCACATACAATGAGCAGTTCTTC. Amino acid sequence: CASSLDNPTYNEQFF.

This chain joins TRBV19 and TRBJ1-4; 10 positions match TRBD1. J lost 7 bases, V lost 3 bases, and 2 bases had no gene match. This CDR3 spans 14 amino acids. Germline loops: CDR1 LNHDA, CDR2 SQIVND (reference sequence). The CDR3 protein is CASSIRDRGEKLFF. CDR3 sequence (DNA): TGTGCCAGTAGTATCCGGGACAGGGGTGAAAAACTGTTTTTT.

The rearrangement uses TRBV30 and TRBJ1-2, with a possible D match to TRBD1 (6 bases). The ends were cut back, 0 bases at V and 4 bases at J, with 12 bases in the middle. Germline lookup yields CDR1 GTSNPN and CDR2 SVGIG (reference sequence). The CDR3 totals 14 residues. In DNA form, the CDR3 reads TGTGCCTGGAGTGTACATGGGACAAGCTATGGCTACACCTTC. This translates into CAWSVHGTSYGYTF.

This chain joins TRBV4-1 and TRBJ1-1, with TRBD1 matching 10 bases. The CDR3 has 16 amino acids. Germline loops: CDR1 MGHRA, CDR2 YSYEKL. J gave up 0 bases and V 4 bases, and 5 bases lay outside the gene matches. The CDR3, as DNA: TGCGCCAGCAGCCCGGGACAGGGGTTGGTGAACACTGAAGCTTTCTTT. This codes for CASSPGQGLVNTEAFF.

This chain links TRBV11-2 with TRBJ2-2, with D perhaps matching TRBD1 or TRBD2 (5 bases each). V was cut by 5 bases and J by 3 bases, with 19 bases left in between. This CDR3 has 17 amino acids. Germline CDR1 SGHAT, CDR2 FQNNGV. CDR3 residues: CASSPNPRGVDTGELFF. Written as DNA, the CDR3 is TGTGCCAGCAGCCCTAACCCCCGAGGGGTAGACACCGGGGAGCTGTTTTTT.

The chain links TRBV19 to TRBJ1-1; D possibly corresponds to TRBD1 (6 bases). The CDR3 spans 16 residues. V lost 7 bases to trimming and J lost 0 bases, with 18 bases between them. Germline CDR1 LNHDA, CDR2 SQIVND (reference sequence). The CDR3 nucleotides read TGTGCCAGTAAGTGGTCTGGGGGGCCACTGAACACTGAAGCTTTCTTT. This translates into CASKWSGGPLNTEAFF. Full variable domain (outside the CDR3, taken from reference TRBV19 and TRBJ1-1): DGGITQSPKYLFRKEGQNVTLSCEQNLNHDAMYWYRQDPGQGLRLIYYSQIVNDFQKGDIAEGYSVSREKKESFPLTVTSAQKNPTAFYLCASKWSGGPLNTEAFFGQGTRLTVV.

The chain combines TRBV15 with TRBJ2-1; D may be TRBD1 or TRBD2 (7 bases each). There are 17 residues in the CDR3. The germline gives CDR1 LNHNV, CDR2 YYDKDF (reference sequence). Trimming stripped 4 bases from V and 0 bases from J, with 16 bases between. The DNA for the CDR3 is TGTGCCACCAGCACCACCAGGGGGGAGGGCTCCTACAATGAGCAGTTCTTC. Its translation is CATSTTRGEGSYNEQFF.

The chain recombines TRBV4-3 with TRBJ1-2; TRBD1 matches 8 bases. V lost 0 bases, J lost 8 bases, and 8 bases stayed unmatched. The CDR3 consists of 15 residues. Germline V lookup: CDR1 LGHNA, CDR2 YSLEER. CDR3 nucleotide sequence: TGCGCCAGCAGCCAAGATCATGGACAGGGTCTAGGCTACACCTTC. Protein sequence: CASSQDHGQGLGYTF.

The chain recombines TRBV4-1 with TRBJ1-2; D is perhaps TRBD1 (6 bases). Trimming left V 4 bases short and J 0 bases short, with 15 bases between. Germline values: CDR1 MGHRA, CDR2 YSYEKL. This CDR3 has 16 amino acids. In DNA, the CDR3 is TGCGCCAGCAGCCCCGGTGCAGGGACAACTAACTATGGCTACACCTTC. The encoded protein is CASSPGAGTTNYGYTF.

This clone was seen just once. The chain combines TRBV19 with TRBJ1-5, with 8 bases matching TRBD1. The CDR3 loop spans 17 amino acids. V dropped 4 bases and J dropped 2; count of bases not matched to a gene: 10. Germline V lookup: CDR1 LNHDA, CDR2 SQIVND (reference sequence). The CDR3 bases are TGTGCCAGTAGTACCAACCCTGGACAGGGAGGCAATCAGCCCCAGCATTTT. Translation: CASSTNPGQGGNQPQHF.

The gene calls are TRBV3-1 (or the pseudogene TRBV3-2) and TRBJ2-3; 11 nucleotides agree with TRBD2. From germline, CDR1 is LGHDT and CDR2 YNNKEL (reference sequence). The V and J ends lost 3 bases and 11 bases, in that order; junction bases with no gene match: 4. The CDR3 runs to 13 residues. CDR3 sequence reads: CASSQAGLAGQYF. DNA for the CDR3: TGTGCCAGCAGCCAGGCAGGACTAGCGGGGCAGTATTTT.

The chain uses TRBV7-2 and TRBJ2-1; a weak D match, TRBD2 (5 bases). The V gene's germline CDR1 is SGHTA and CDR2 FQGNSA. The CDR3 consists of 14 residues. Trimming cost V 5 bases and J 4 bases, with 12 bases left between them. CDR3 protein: CASSPRSGYNEQFF. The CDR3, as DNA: TGTGCCAGCAGCCCCAGGTCGGGGTACAATGAGCAGTTCTTC.

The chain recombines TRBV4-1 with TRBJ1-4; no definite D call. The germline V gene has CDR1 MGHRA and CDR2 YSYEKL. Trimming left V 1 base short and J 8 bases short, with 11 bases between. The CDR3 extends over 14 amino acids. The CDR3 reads CASSQGLASEKLFF. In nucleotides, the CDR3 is TGCGCCAGCAGCCAAGGTCTCGCAAGCGAAAAACTGTTTTTT.